This TCR beta chain emerged from a study of blood T cell repertoires in COVID-19. Study context: The study drew acute and convalescent COVID-19 samples from the United States, Italy and Spain. The analysed material was cDNA or gDNA that came from T cells, B-cell-depleted T cells, or PBMCs.

Per the authors' pipeline: How many nucleated cells were present was estimated from reference gene primer amplification. Assay used: immunoSEQ multiplex PCR; TCRdb lists only in-frame clones, some missing. V and J calls and clone size follow that table, whereas D and trimming were derived from the DNA. The sample holds approximately 150,000 clones, around nine tenths seen once. The sequence was obtained from a woman aged 45-65 years with active or convalescent COVID-19. Input material: peripheral blood.

CDR3 nucleotide sequence: TGTGCCAGCAGCTTTTCCCCAGGGGACACTGAAGCTTTCTTT. Its translation is CASSFSPGDTEAFF. This rearrangement joins TRBV5-5 to TRBJ1-1; a possible D gene is TRBD1 (6 bases). V lost 2 bases and J 3 bases, leaving 11 bases between the germline ends. The CDR3 is made up of 14 amino acids. From germline, CDR1 is SGHKS and CDR2 YYEKEE (reference sequence).